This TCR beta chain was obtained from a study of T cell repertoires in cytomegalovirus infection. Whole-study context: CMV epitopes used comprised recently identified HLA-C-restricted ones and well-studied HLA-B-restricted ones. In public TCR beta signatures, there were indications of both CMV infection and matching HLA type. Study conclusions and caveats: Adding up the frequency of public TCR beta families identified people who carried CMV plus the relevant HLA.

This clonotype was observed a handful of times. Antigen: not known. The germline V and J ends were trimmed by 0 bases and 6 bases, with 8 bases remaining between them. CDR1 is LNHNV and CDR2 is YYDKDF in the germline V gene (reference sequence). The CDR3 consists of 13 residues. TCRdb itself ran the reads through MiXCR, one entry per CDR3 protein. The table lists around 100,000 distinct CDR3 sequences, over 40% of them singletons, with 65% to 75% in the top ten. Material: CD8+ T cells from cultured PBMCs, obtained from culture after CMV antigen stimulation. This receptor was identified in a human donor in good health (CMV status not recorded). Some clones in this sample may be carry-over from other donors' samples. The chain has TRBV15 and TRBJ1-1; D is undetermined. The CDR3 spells CATSRDPISEAFF. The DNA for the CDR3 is TGTGCCACCAGCAGAGATCCGATTTCTGAAGCTTTCTTT.